These 26 T cell receptor beta chains share one sample of origin, sequenced in a study of blood T cell repertoires in COVID-19. Profiling relied on immunoSEQ multiplex PCR, and the TCRdb table lists in-frame clones only, not all of them. The repertoire holds tens of thousands of clones, around 90% seen once, with roughly 6.2% in the top ten. The sequencing input was peripheral blood. The origin of the receptors is a middle-aged man with active COVID-19.

The chain has TRBV6-2 or TRBV6-3 and TRBJ1-1; 8 bases map to TRBD1. The germline V gene has CDR1 MNHEY and CDR2 SVGEGT. The CDR3 has 15 amino acids. V shed 4 bases, J shed 4 bases, and the junction held 8 bases outside the gene matches. The CDR3 is CASSLEGRGLTEAFF. CDR3 bases: TGTGCCAGCAGTTTAGAGGGCAGGGGGCTCACTGAAGCTTTCTTT.

This sequence joins TRBV28 and TRBJ2-7, with 8 bases matching TRBD1. Germline trimming cut 5 bases from V and 2 bases from J; bases unmatched to any gene: 5. The CDR3 runs 14 residues. Germline CDR1 reads MDHEN; CDR2 reads SYDVKM. The CDR3 loop is CASSTGGTTYEQYF. The CDR3, as DNA: TGTGCCAGCAGTACAGGGGGTACGACCTACGAGCAGTACTTC. Variable domain in full (rest from reference TRBV28 and TRBJ2-7): DVKVTQSSRYLVKRTGEKVFLECVQDMDHENMFWYRQDPGLGLRLIYFSYDVKMKEKGDIPEGYSVSREKKERFSLILESASTNQTSMYLCASSTGGTTYEQYFGPGTRLTVT.

The J gene is TRBJ1-2, the V gene TRBV24-1, with 8 positions matching TRBD1. CDR3 length: 13 amino acids. CDR1 and CDR2 from the germline V gene are KGHDR and SFDVKD. The J segment lost 8 bases and the V segment lost 5 bases, leaving 6 bases of the junction unmatched. The CDR3 nucleotides read TGTGCCACCAGTGCCCCGGGACAGGTAGGCTACACCTTC. Its translation is CATSAPGQVGYTF.

The chain uses TRBV3-1 (or the pseudogene TRBV3-2) and TRBJ2-7; 10 nucleotides align to TRBD2. The CDR3 has 15 residues. The V segment lost 4 bases and the J segment 6 bases; nucleotides outside the gene matches: 9. In germline, CDR1 is LGHDT, CDR2 YNNKEL (reference sequence). The DNA for the CDR3 is TGTGCCAGCAGCCCTCGAGCGGGAGGGATTGGCGAGCAGTACTTC. It yields the protein CASSPRAGGIGEQYF.

V and J are TRBV15 and TRBJ2-7; 8 bases fit TRBD1. Germline V gene data show CDR1 as LNHNV and CDR2 as YYDKDF (reference sequence). Trimming took 5 bases from V and 6 from J; bases not matched to a gene: 9. The CDR3 has 14 amino acids. CDR3 amino acids: CATSSRTGLSEQYF. CDR3 nucleotide sequence: TGTGCCACCAGCTCCCGGACAGGGTTGAGCGAGCAGTACTTC.

The gene calls are TRBV11-3 and TRBJ2-3; 8 bases are shared with TRBD2. The CDR3 runs 16 residues. From germline, CDR1 is SGHNT and CDR2 YENEEA. J was trimmed by 5 bases and V by 2 bases; bases with no gene match: 9. CDR3 sequence: CASSLQGLVDKDTQYF. CDR3 in DNA: TGTGCCAGCAGCTTACAGGGACTAGTGGATAAAGATACGCAGTATTTT.

The V gene is TRBV9, the J gene TRBJ2-7; TRBD2 matches at 9 bases. The CDR3 sequence is 15 residues long. After removal of 4 bases from V and 5 bases from J, the junction contained 10 bases not matched to a gene. Germline V lookup: CDR1 SGDLS, CDR2 YYNGEE. DNA for the CDR3: TGTGCCAGCAGCCCTCTTGGCGGGAGGGTCGACGAGCAGTACTTC. It codes for CASSPLGGRVDEQYF.

This clone showed up just once. The chain uses TRBV15 and TRBJ1-1; D possibly corresponds to TRBD1 (6 bases). CDR1 LNHNV and CDR2 YYDKDF come from the germline V gene (reference sequence). The CDR3 has 15 amino acids. V lost 0 bases and J 5 bases, leaving 13 bases between the germline ends. The CDR3 region is CATSREGGGWTEAFF. As DNA, the CDR3 is TGTGCCACCAGCAGAGAAGGGGGGGGATGGACTGAAGCTTTCTTT.

V and J are TRBV11-3 and TRBJ1-4, with 7 bases that match TRBD1. The CDR3 consists of 12 residues. V trimming: 9 bases; J trimming: 7 bases; junction bases outside the gene matches: 5. Looked up from germline, CDR1 is SGHNT and CDR2 is YENEEA. The CDR3: CARDRRGEKLFF. Here the CDR3 DNA reads TGTGCCAGGGACAGGAGGGGTGAAAAACTGTTTTTT.

The gene calls are TRBV28 and TRBJ1-2; D is uncertain. The ends were cut back, 2 bases at V and 7 bases at J, with 11 bases in the middle. Germline V CDR1 and CDR2: MDHEN, SYDVKM. The CDR3 is made up of 13 amino acids. CDR3 residues: CASSLPGVGGYTF. CDR3 nucleotides: TGTGCCAGCAGTTTACCGGGTGTAGGTGGCTACACCTTC.

This chain connects TRBV4-2 to TRBJ2-1; D is perhaps TRBD2 (6 bases). From germline, CDR1 is LGHNA and CDR2 YNFKEQ. The V end lost 1 base, the J end lost 10 bases, and 17 bases lay between the germline ends. The CDR3 is 15 amino acids. CDR3: CASSQAGSGLGEQFF. The CDR3 DNA follows: TGTGCCAGCAGCCAAGCCGGCAGCGGGCTAGGGGAGCAGTTCTTC.

J is TRBJ1-5 and V is TRBV7-2; 8 positions match TRBD1. Losses at the gene ends were 5 bases for V and 2 bases for J; bases not matched to a gene: 2. The CDR3 is made up of 14 amino acids. CDR1 and CDR2 (germline): SGHTA, FQGNSA. The chain's CDR3 is CASSIQGGNQPQHF. The CDR3 nucleotides read TGTGCCAGCAGCATACAGGGGGGCAATCAGCCCCAGCATTTT.

V usage is TRBV4-2 and J usage is TRBJ2-7, with D maybe TRBD2 (6 bases). The V and J ends lost 2 bases and 4 bases respectively, with 21 bases between them. The CDR3 sequence is 17 residues long. The germline CDR1 and CDR2 sequences are LGHNA and YNFKEQ. CDR3 DNA sequence: TGTGCCAGCAGCCAACGAGGCGGGGCTTCCTTAAGGTACGAGCAGTACTTC. Its protein product is CASSQRGGASLRYEQYF.

The V gene is TRBV24-1, the J gene TRBJ2-3, with D possibly TRBD2 on 5 matching bases. There are 16 residues in the CDR3. V was shortened by 0 bases and J by 1 base, with 10 bases between the two germline ends. Germline V CDR1 and CDR2: KGHDR, SFDVKD. CDR3 DNA sequence: TGTGCCACCAGTGATTTGCCTGGGCGGGGCACAGATACGCAGTATTTT. Translation: CATSDLPGRGTDTQYF.

V and J are TRBV6-5 and TRBJ1-5; D is unclear. The CDR3 loop spans 15 amino acids. Germline V CDR1 and CDR2: MNHEY, SVGAGI. Deletions cut 2 bases from V and 2 bases from J, with 10 bases between. CDR3 nucleotide sequence: TGTGCCAGCAGTTACGGCTTGGGCGGCAATCAGCCCCAGCATTTT. Amino acids: CASSYGLGGNQPQHF.

J is TRBJ1-3 and V is TRBV29-1, with D unresolved. V lost 4 bases to trimming and J lost 2 bases, with 9 bases between them. The CDR3 is 13 amino acids. Germline loops: CDR1 SQVTM, CDR2 ANQGSEA. CDR3 in amino acids: CSVGREAGNTIYF. CDR3 nucleotide sequence: TGCAGCGTTGGGCGTGAGGCTGGAAACACCATATATTTT.

This clone appeared once. The chain carries TRBV28 and TRBJ2-7, with 12 nucleotides matching TRBD1. V shed 6 bases, J shed 4 bases, and the junction held 7 bases outside the gene matches. The germline V gene encodes CDR1 MDHEN and CDR2 SYDVKM. The CDR3 has 15 residues. CDR3 nucleotide sequence: TGTGCCAGCAGACGGGACAGGGGGCGCTTATACGAGCAGTACTTC. This codes for CASRRDRGRLYEQYF.

V gene TRBV27 combines with J gene TRBJ2-7; 7 bases match TRBD1. CDR1 is MNHEY and CDR2 is SMNVEV in the germline V gene (reference sequence). V lost 3 bases, J lost 5 bases, and 4 bases stayed unmatched. CDR3 length equals 13 residues. CDR3 nucleotide sequence: TGTGCCAGCAGTTTGAAGGGGGCCGACGAGCAGTACTTC. It is translated as CASSLKGADEQYF.

The chain couples TRBV11-2 to TRBJ1-1; 11 positions match TRBD1. The CDR3 has 16 residues. The ends lost 6 bases at V and 4 bases at J; junction bases unmatched: 10. The germline CDR1 and CDR2 sequences are SGHAT and FQNNGV. CDR3 amino acids: CASRGDRGSRGTEAFF. The CDR3 bases are TGTGCCAGCAGGGGGGACAGGGGGTCGCGGGGCACTGAAGCTTTCTTT.

This chain joins TRBV6-5 and TRBJ2-3; 8 bases match TRBD1. The length of the CDR3 is 14 residues. Germline lookup yields CDR1 MNHEY and CDR2 SVGAGI. Trimming cost V 11 bases and J 5 bases; bases outside gene matches: 12. The CDR3 sequence is CALNRGLAGDTQYF. The CDR3 coding sequence is TGTGCCCTAAACAGGGGGTTGGCGGGAGATACGCAGTATTTT.

This rearrangement joins TRBV7-9 to TRBJ2-7, with unresolved D. The V end lost 3 bases, the J end lost 7 bases, and 10 bases lay between the germline ends. This CDR3 has 12 amino acids. CDR1 and CDR2 (germline): SEHNR, FQNEAQ (reference sequence). The CDR3 DNA sequence: TGTGCCAGCAGCTTCCAAACGAGGGAGCAGTACTTC. Translation gives CASSFQTREQYF.

V gene TRBV5-1 combines with J gene TRBJ1-2; 9 bases map to TRBD1. This CDR3 comprises 17 residues. CDR1 and CDR2 (germline): SGHRS, YFSETQ. V lost 1 base, J lost 1 base, and 8 bases stayed unmatched. Here the CDR3 DNA reads TGCGCCAGCAGCTTGACAGGGGGCCCACCTTTTAACTATGGCTACACCTTC. Translation: CASSLTGGPPFNYGYTF.

V and J are TRBV28 and TRBJ1-5; TRBD1 matches 8 bases. V shed 5 bases and J 3 bases; nucleotides not matched to a gene: 9. Germline V gives CDR1 MDHEN, CDR2 SYDVKM. CDR3 size: 16 residues. The CDR3 coding sequence is TGTGCCAGCAGTCCCCTCCGACAGGGGATCAATCAGCCCCAGCATTTT. It codes for CASSPLRQGINQPQHF.

The chain employs TRBV7-9 and TRBJ2-5, with TRBD1 identical over 11 bases. CDR3 length equals 17 residues. Germline V gene sequence: CDR1 SEHNR, CDR2 FQNEAQ (reference sequence). J lost 4 bases, V lost 7 bases, and 14 bases had no gene match. The CDR3 is CASTAGLGQGAGETQYF. For the CDR3, the DNA is TGTGCCAGCACCGCGGGTTTAGGACAGGGGGCAGGAGAGACCCAGTACTTC. Full variable domain (rest looked up from reference TRBV7-9 and TRBJ2-5): DTGVSQNPRHKITKRGQNVTFRCDPISEHNRLYWYRQTLGQGPEFLTYFQNEAQLEKSRLLSDRFSAERPKGSFSTLEIQRTEQGDSAMYLCASTAGLGQGAGETQYFGPGTRLLVL.

The table lists this clone with a count of one. The chain combines TRBV18 with TRBJ2-7; perhaps TRBD2 as D (5 bases). The CDR3 sequence is 14 residues long. Germline-derived CDR1 and CDR2 are KGHSH and LQKENI. Deletions cut 3 bases from V and 0 bases from J, with 9 bases between. The CDR3 bases are TGTGCCAGCTCACCGGAGGCAGTCTCCTACGAGCAGTACTTC. Translating it yields CASSPEAVSYEQYF.

As concerns this clone: This CDR3 is also generated by other DNA sequences in the sample. The CDR3 sequence is CASSPGTGPYEQYF. The CDR3 DNA reads TGTGCCAGCAGCCCCGGGACAGGTCCCTACGAGCAGTACTTC. This sequence joins TRBV27 and TRBJ2-7; 8 nucleotides agree with TRBD1. Trimming removed 6 bases from V and 2 bases from J; junction bases left unmatched: 6. This CDR3 has 14 amino acids. Germline V lookup: CDR1 MNHEY, CDR2 SMNVEV (reference sequence).